The rows below give T cell receptor beta chains drawn from one sample of a study of graft-versus-host responses after intestinal transplantation. Antigens for these TCRs are unknown. Profiling relied on immunoSEQ multiplex PCR, and the TCRdb table lists in-frame clones only, not all of them. The sample has about 130,000 clones; about nine tenths are singletons. The sample was unstimulated CD4+ T cells sorted from spleen or lymph node cells, taken before intestinal transplant. These receptors originate from a human donor who received an intestinal transplant. The CDR3 runs from the conserved cysteine through the conserved F or W. D genes are given only for firm matches. Where a row states a size, it is once, few, many or the class of an expanded clone; other rows omit it.

v_call	clone_size	j_call	d_call	cdr3_aa	cdr3_nt
TRBV6-1	.	TRBJ1-1	TRBD1	CASLRDSGRTEAFF	TGTGCCAGCCTCCGGGACAGTGGTAGGACTGAAGCTTTCTTT
TRBV7-2	.	TRBJ1-2	.	CASSLAAEDYGYTF	TGTGCCAGCAGCTTAGCAGCGGAAGACTATGGCTACACCTTC
TRBV18	.	TRBJ1-1	.	CASHLGGGRDTEAFF	TGTGCCAGCCACCTCGGCGGGGGACGGGACACTGAAGCTTTCTTT
TRBV28	once	TRBJ1-3	.	CASSPRRRAGNTIYF	TGTGCCAGCAGTCCCCGGAGAAGGGCTGGAAACACCATATATTTT
TRBV4-3	.	TRBJ2-3	TRBD2	CASSQVGGGDTQYF	TGCGCCAGCAGCCAAGTTGGCGGGGGGGATACGCAGTATTTT
TRBV13	once	TRBJ2-7	.	CASSVRQRGYEQYF	TGTGCCAGCAGCGTTCGACAGAGAGGGTACGAGCAGTACTTC
TRBV27	.	TRBJ2-3	.	CASSLSPGLQDTQYF	TGTGCCAGCAGTTTATCACCGGGCCTACAGGATACGCAGTATTTT
TRBV7-8	.	TRBJ1-3	.	CASSLGGTHSGNTIYF	TGTGCCAGCAGCTTAGGGGGGACCCACTCTGGAAACACCATATATTTT
TRBV29-1	.	TRBJ2-7	.	CSAGGGYEQYF	TGCAGCGCCGGAGGTGGCTACGAGCAGTACTTC
TRBV5-1	.	TRBJ2-3	TRBD2	CASSAFSGRASTDTQYF	TGCGCCAGCAGCGCGTTCAGCGGGAGGGCCAGCACAGATACGCAGTATTTT
TRBV10-3	.	TRBJ2-2	TRBD1	CAILDVDRSNTGELFF	TGTGCCATCTTAGACGTGGACAGGTCGAACACCGGGGAGCTGTTTTTT
TRBV14	once	TRBJ1-4	TRBD1	CASSQGSRGLTEKLFF	TGTGCCAGCAGCCAGGGCTCCAGGGGGCTAACTGAAAAACTGTTTTTT
TRBV28	.	TRBJ1-3	TRBD1	CASSLGRTGGYTIYF	TGTGCCAGCAGTTTAGGACGGACAGGGGGTTACACCATATATTTT
TRBV30	once	TRBJ1-5	.	CAWSGTYAGLDQPQHF	TGTGCCTGGAGTGGAACTTACGCAGGGTTGGATCAGCCCCAGCATTTT
TRBV2	.	TRBJ2-7	.	CASRGTSTIYEQYF	TGTGCCAGCAGAGGGACCTCCACAATCTACGAGCAGTACTTC
TRBV7-8	.	TRBJ2-7	TRBD1	CASSLFNVQGASYEQYF	TGTGCCAGCAGCTTATTTAACGTACAGGGGGCCTCGTACGAGCAGTACTTC
TRBV6-1	.	TRBJ2-5	TRBD2	CASRLAVQETQYF	TGTGCCAGCAGACTAGCGGTACAAGAGACCCAGTACTTC
TRBV5-6	.	TRBJ2-1	.	CASSLVVVPNYNEQFF	TGTGCCAGCAGCTTGGTTGTCGTACCAAACTACAATGAGCAGTTCTTC
TRBV27	.	TRBJ1-2	TRBD1	CASSLRQGVSYGYTF	TGTGCCAGCAGTCTCCGACAGGGGGTTAGCTATGGCTACACCTTC
TRBV11-2	.	TRBJ2-5	.	CASSSGAGRGPQETQYF	TGTGCCAGCAGCTCCGGGGCGGGCAGGGGCCCCCAAGAGACCCAGTACTTC
TRBV6-4	.	TRBJ2-1	.	CASRGSSNEQFF	TGTGCCAGCAGGGGGAGCAGCAATGAGCAGTTCTTC
TRBV7-9	once	TRBJ2-2	.	CASSPDSLTGELFF	TGTGCCAGCAGCCCGGACAGCCTCACCGGGGAGCTGTTTTTT
TRBV29-1	once	TRBJ2-2	.	CSVGTPFANTGELFF	TGCAGCGTTGGGACTCCGTTCGCGAACACCGGGGAGCTGTTTTTT
TRBV7-6	.	TRBJ2-5	TRBD2	CASSLRNGLLRLAGRETQYF	TGTGCCAGCAGCTTAAGGAATGGCCTGCTTAGGCTAGCGGGACGAGAGACCCAGTACTTC
TRBV6-1	.	TRBJ2-1	.	CASRRSLGFDEQFF	TGTGCCAGCAGGCGATCTTTGGGATTCGATGAGCAGTTCTTC
TRBV5-1	.	TRBJ1-2	.	CASSVGTQNGYTF	TGCGCCAGCAGCGTCGGGACACAAAATGGCTACACCTTC
TRBV28	.	TRBJ1-1	.	CASKAISEAFF	TGTGCCAGCAAGGCTATAAGTGAAGCTTTCTTT
TRBV9	.	TRBJ2-3	.	CASSVEGSTDTQYF	TGTGCCAGCAGCGTAGAAGGCAGCACAGATACGCAGTATTTT
TRBV30	.	TRBJ1-4	TRBD1	CAWSVDRGNEKLFF	TGTGCCTGGAGTGTAGACAGGGGTAATGAAAAACTGTTTTTT
TRBV7-8	.	TRBJ2-7	TRBD1	CASSSRGGQGTYEQYF	TGTGCCAGCAGCTCTAGAGGCGGACAGGGCACCTACGAGCAGTACTTC
TRBV27	.	TRBJ1-4	.	CASSFQRRAIEKLFF	TGTGCCAGCAGTTTTCAGAGGAGAGCGATTGAAAAACTGTTTTTT
TRBV18	.	TRBJ2-5	.	CASSPDHSETQYF	TGTGCCAGCTCACCCGACCATTCTGAGACCCAGTACTTC
TRBV9	.	TRBJ2-3	.	CASSVELGGPDTQYF	TGTGCCAGCAGCGTAGAGTTAGGGGGGCCAGATACGCAGTATTTT
TRBV4-1	.	TRBJ1-4	.	CASSQDTGAGEKLFF	TGCGCCAGCAGCCAAGATACGGGGGCGGGTGAAAAACTGTTTTTT
TRBV27	.	TRBJ1-2	.	CASRTGASNYGYTF	TGTGCCAGCAGGACAGGCGCTTCTAACTATGGCTACACCTTC
TRBV7-6	.	TRBJ1-1	.	CASSLGLGRTEAFF	TGTGCCAGCAGTCTCGGCTTAGGACGTACTGAAGCTTTCTTT
TRBV21-1	.	TRBJ2-7	.	CASSPRIQGLAGVDEQYF	TGTGCCAGCAGCCCGCGGATCCAGGGACTAGCGGGAGTCGACGAGCAGTACTTC
TRBV10-3	once	TRBJ1-5	TRBD1	CATGTASNQPQHF	TGTGCCACCGGGACAGCTTCCAATCAGCCCCAGCATTTT
TRBV30	.	TRBJ2-3	TRBD1	CAWSDDRGGTDTQYF	TGTGCCTGGAGCGATGACAGGGGGGGCACAGATACGCAGTATTTT
TRBV4-1	.	TRBJ2-5	.	CASSHLALQGRETQYF	TGCGCCAGCAGCCATTTGGCTTTGCAGGGGAGAGAGACCCAGTACTTC
TRBV7-7	.	TRBJ2-1	.	CASSLRRDYNEQFF	TGTGCCAGCAGCTTACGGCGAGATTACAATGAGCAGTTCTTC
TRBV4-1	.	TRBJ2-7	TRBD1	CASSPRTTGVSSYEQYF	TGCGCCAGCAGCCCGAGAACGACAGGGGTAAGCTCCTACGAGCAGTACTTC
TRBV5-6	.	TRBJ1-1	.	CASSLSGRRVNTEAFF	TGTGCCAGCAGCTTATCAGGGCGCAGGGTGAACACTGAAGCTTTCTTT
TRBV28	.	TRBJ1-1	TRBD1	CASSSGGREAFF	TGTGCCAGCAGTTCAGGGGGGCGGGAAGCTTTCTTT
TRBV19	.	TRBJ1-1	.	CARFRDQEAFF	TGTGCCAGATTCAGGGACCAAGAAGCTTTCTTT
TRBV25-1	.	TRBJ1-1	.	CASSARGYNTEAFF	TGTGCCAGCAGTGCTCGGGGGTACAACACTGAAGCTTTCTTT
TRBV5-6	once	TRBJ1-3	TRBD1	CASSYQTGGGNTIYF	TGTGCCAGCAGCTACCAGACAGGGGGCGGAAACACCATATATTTT
TRBV28	.	TRBJ1-3	.	CASSPAGRTGNTIYF	TGTGCCAGCAGCCCCGCCGGGAGGACTGGAAACACCATATATTTT
TRBV7-2	.	TRBJ1-1	.	CASSGKDSLKESAFF	TGTGCCAGCAGCGGCAAGGACAGCCTAAAGGAAAGTGCTTTCTTT
TRBV11-3	.	TRBJ2-5	TRBD2	CASSLSGAQETQYF	TGTGCCAGCAGCTTAAGCGGGGCCCAAGAGACCCAGTACTTC
TRBV6-1	.	TRBJ1-1	.	CASREVGANTEAFF	TGTGCCAGCAGGGAGGTGGGGGCGAACACTGAAGCTTTCTTT
TRBV13	.	TRBJ1-2	.	CASSLGDRLGYGYTF	TGTGCCAGCAGCTTAGGGGACCGACTTGGCTATGGCTACACCTTC
TRBV28	.	TRBJ2-3	TRBD1	CASSWDRSTDTQYF	TGTGCCAGCAGTTGGGACAGGAGCACAGATACGCAGTATTTT
TRBV5-4	.	TRBJ2-7	TRBD2	CASSPGTSASYEQYF	TGTGCCAGCAGCCCGGGGACTAGCGCCTCCTACGAGCAGTACTTC
TRBV29-1	.	TRBJ1-4	.	CSVEDGRDEKLFF	TGCAGCGTTGAAGATGGCAGAGATGAAAAACTGTTTTTT
TRBV5-6	.	TRBJ2-7	TRBD2	CASSLVRGSAYEQYF	TGTGCCAGCAGCTTGGTACGCGGGAGTGCTTACGAGCAGTACTTC
TRBV20-1	.	TRBJ1-1	.	CSAADIEAFF	TGCAGTGCTGCCGACATTGAAGCTTTCTTT